The source of this T cell receptor (beta chain) is a study of response to subunit inactivated influenza vaccine. A remark on this clonotype: The antigen is undetermined.

MiXCR, applied by TCRdb to the RT-PCR reads, yields one record per CDR3 protein. The sample records roughly 460,000 distinct CDR3 sequences, 10% to 11% being singletons. General observations from the study: Authors suggested each seasonal influenza vaccination recruits few new T cells.

This clonotype was sampled from a man in his fifties or sixties who received an inactivated influenza vaccine. Source: PBMCs from blood, taken about 40 days after vaccination.

The CDR3 spells CATLPPGTPSGTQYF. In DNA form, the CDR3 reads TGTGCCACCCTGCCGCCAGGGACCCCCTCGGGGACCCAGTACTTC. This chain links TRBV28 with TRBJ2-5, with D tentatively TRBD1 or TRBD2 (5 bases each). Germline values: CDR1 MDHEN, CDR2 SYDVKM. The ends were cut back, 10 bases at V and 7 bases at J, with 25 bases in the middle. The length of the CDR3 is 15 residues. The full variable domain, completed using reference TRBV28 and TRBJ2-5, is DVKVTQSSRYLVKRTGEKVFLECVQDMDHENMFWYRQDPGLGLRLIYFSYDVKMKEKGDIPEGYSVSREKKERFSLILESASTNQTSMYLCATLPPGTPSGTQYFGPGTRLLVL.